Presented here are 15 T cell receptor beta chains from one specimen sequenced in a study of metastatic and nonmetastatic thyroid tumors. TCRdb called clones again from the PCR reads with MiXCR. Among tens of thousands of clones listed, approximately 24% were seen once. Among the patients, none had received any treatment before thyroid surgery. Input material: blood. These receptors all stem from a male donor with papillary thyroid cancer or a benign thyroid nodule (not recorded which). Some clones in this sample may be carry-over from other donors' samples.

The chain uses TRBV13 and TRBJ1-2; D is unclear. This CDR3 comprises 12 residues. CDR1 PRHDT and CDR2 FYEKMQ come from the germline V gene (reference sequence). V was trimmed by 2 bases and J by 7 bases, leaving 8 bases between them. CDR3 coding DNA: TGTGCCAGCAGCTTACTCCGGGGTGGCTACACCTTC. Encoded protein: CASSLLRGGYTF.

This clone was counted a few times. CDR3 nucleotides: TGTGCCAGTAGTATCTCCAGGGTGAACTATGGCTACACCTTC. Residues: CASSISRVNYGYTF. V and J are TRBV19 and TRBJ1-2; perhaps TRBD1 as D (5 bases). The V end was cut by 3 bases, the J end by 2 bases, with 10 bases between. The CDR3 consists of 14 residues. Germline V lookup: CDR1 LNHDA, CDR2 SQIVND (reference sequence).

Ten or more counts support this clone. The junction shows a germline mismatch at one end, possibly a read error. Other DNA sequences in the sample encode the same CDR3. This rearrangement joins TRBV19 to TRBJ2-2, with D perhaps given as TRBD1 or TRBD2 (5 bases each). The CDR3 has 16 amino acids. Germline V gene data show CDR1 as LNHDA and CDR2 as SQIVND (reference sequence). For the CDR3, the DNA is TGTGCCAGTAGTCCGCCAGGGCGGAGCTTCACCGGGGAACTGTTTTTT. Translated: CASSPPGRSFTGELFF.

The sample holds many counts of this clone. This chain connects TRBV15 to TRBJ2-7; D is possibly TRBD1 or TRBD2 (5 bases each). CDR3 size: 13 residues. V was shortened by 2 bases and J by 2 bases, with 7 bases between the two germline ends. The germline CDR1 and CDR2 sequences are LNHNV and YYDKDF (reference sequence). Written as DNA, the CDR3 is TGTGCCACCAGCAGATGGGGGACCTACGAGCAGTACTTC. Amino acid sequence: CATSRWGTYEQYF.

This clone has ten or more counts. The DNA of the CDR3 is TGTGCCAGCAGCTTATTTGTGACAAACGAAAAACTGTTTTTT. It yields the protein CASSLFVTNEKLFF. This chain uses TRBV5-5 with TRBJ1-4, with D unresolved. CDR1 is SGHKS and CDR2 is YYEKEE in the germline V gene (reference sequence). V was trimmed by 2 bases and J by 8 bases, leaving 13 bases between them. CDR3 length: 14 residues.

This clone was seen ten or more times. Given a much more abundant clone one base away, this may be a read error. The V call is TRBV24-1, the J call TRBJ2-1, with 10 positions matching TRBD2. CDR1 is KGHDR, CDR2 SFDVKD, per germline. The CDR3 covers 15 residues. The CDR3 nucleotides are TGTGCCACCAGTGTCACTAGCGGGATCCACAATGAGCAGCTCTTC. Protein sequence: CATSVTSGIHNEQLF.

The chain carries TRBV6-2 or TRBV6-3 and TRBJ2-5, with D possibly being TRBD1 (6 bases). Trimming cost V 5 bases and J 6 bases, with 13 bases left between them. The CDR3 covers 13 residues. The germline gives CDR1 MNHEY, CDR2 SVGEGT. CDR3 sequence (DNA): TGTGCCAGCAGTCCGCAGGGGCGGCAGACCCAGTACTTC. Translated, it gives CASSPQGRQTQYF.

This clone came up many times. The rearrangement links TRBV20-1 to TRBJ2-1, with D possibly called TRBD1 or TRBD2 (5 bases each). V dropped 2 bases and J dropped 8 bases, with 10 bases sitting between them. The CDR3 covers 12 residues. Per the germline V gene, CDR1 is DFQATT and CDR2 is SNEGSKA (reference sequence). CDR3: CSARWGWDEQFF. The CDR3 DNA reads as TGCAGTGCTAGATGGGGGTGGGATGAGCAGTTCTTC.

The V and J genes are TRBV7-9 and TRBJ1-2, with TRBD1 as a possible D gene (5 bases). The CDR3 length is 12 residues. Trimming took 5 bases from V and 14 from J, leaving 18 bases between them. The germline V gene has CDR1 SEHNR and CDR2 FQNEAQ (reference sequence). In DNA, the CDR3 is TGTGCCAGCAGCCAAGCCCCCGGGGCCGGGACCTTC. This encodes CASSQAPGAGTF. Complete variable domain (other parts from reference TRBV7-9 and TRBJ1-2): DTGVSQNPRHKITKRGQNVTFRCDPISEHNRLYWYRQTLGQGPEFLTYFQNEAQLEKSRLLSDRFSAERPKGSFSTLEIQRTEQGDSAMYLCASSQAPGAGTFGSGTRLTVV.

This clone was counted many times. The chain recombines TRBV3-1 with TRBJ2-1; 9 nucleotides agree with TRBD2. After removal of 4 bases from V and 10 bases from J, the junction contained 8 bases not matched to a gene. The germline CDR1 and CDR2 sequences are LGHDT and YNNKEL (reference sequence). The CDR3 length is 14 residues. CDR3 protein: CASSLQAGGSEQFF. The DNA of the CDR3 is TGTGCCAGCAGCCTGCAAGCGGGGGGCTCGGAGCAGTTCTTC.

This clone came up once. The J gene is TRBJ2-7, the V gene TRBV20-1; unclear D gene. CDR1 is DFQATT, CDR2 SNEGSKA, per germline (reference sequence). The CDR3 consists of 11 residues. This CDR3 reads CSEISSYEQYF. The CDR3 bases are TGCAGCGAAATAAGCTCCTACGAGCAGTACTTC.

This clone was counted at least ten times. This may be a read error: a much more frequent sequence differs by one nucleotide. The missing conserved phenylalanine or tryptophan at the end of this CDR3 makes a read error likely. The gene calls are TRBV4-1 and TRBJ2-5, with 7 nucleotides matching TRBD2. Losses at the gene ends were 1 base for V and 5 bases for J; bases not matched to a gene: 7. The CDR3 sequence is 15 residues long. Germline V CDR1 and CDR2: MGHRA, YSYEKL. The CDR3 DNA sequence: TGCGCCAGCAGCCAAGTTGCGGGAGCTGAGGAGACCCAGTACCTC. This translates into CASSQVAGAEETQYL.

J is TRBJ2-7 and V is TRBV9, with TRBD2 matching 7 bases. Trimming removed 2 bases from V and 2 bases from J; junction bases left unmatched: 10. The CDR3 runs to 16 residues. From germline, CDR1 is SGDLS and CDR2 YYNGEE. This CDR3 reads CASSVFGSGGPYEQYF. As DNA, the CDR3 is TGTGCCAGCAGCGTTTTTGGATCGGGGGGACCCTACGAGCAGTACTTC.

In this sample, this clone turned up a few times. V and J are TRBV27 and TRBJ1-1; D may be TRBD1 (6 bases). Deletions cut 5 bases from V and 3 bases from J, with 13 bases between. CDR1 and CDR2 from the germline V gene are MNHEY and SMNVEV (reference sequence). The CDR3 has 14 residues. Here the CDR3 reads CASSLDRRYTEAFF. CDR3 bases: TGTGCCAGCAGTCTCGACAGGAGGTACACTGAAGCTTTCTTT.

By sample fraction, this clone is medium-sized. The J gene is TRBJ1-3, the V gene TRBV5-1; D is undetermined. From germline, CDR1 is SGHRS and CDR2 YFSETQ. This CDR3 has 12 residues. Trimming stripped 5 bases from V and 8 bases from J, with 11 bases between. CDR3 protein: CASRDSTDTIYF. The CDR3 region has the DNA TGCGCCAGCAGGGACTCCACGGACACCATATATTTT.